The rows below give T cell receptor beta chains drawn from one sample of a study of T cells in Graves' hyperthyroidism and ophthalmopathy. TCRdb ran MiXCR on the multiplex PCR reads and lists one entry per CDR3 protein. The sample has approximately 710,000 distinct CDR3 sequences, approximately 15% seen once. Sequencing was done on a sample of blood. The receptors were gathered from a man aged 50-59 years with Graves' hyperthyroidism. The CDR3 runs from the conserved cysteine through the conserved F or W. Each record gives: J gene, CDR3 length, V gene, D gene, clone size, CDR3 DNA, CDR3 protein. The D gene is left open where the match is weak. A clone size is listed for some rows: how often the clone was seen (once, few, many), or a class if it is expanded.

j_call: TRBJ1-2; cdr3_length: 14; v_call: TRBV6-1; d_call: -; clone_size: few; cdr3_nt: TGTGCCAGCAGTCCGGGGGCGGCGGGCTATGGCTACACCTTC; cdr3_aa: CASSPGAAGYGYTF
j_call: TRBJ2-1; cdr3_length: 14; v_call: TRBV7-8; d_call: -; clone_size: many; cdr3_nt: TGTGCCAGCAGCTTATATTATGGGTACAATGAGCAGTTCTTC; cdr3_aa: CASSLYYGYNEQFF
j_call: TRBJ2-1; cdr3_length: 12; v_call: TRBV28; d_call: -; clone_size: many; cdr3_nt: TGTGCCAGCAGTTTAGAAGGGCACGAGCAGTTCTTC; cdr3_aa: CASSLEGHEQFF
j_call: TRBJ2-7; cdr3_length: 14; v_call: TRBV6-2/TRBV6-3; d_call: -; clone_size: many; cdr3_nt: TGTGCCAGCAGTAGGACAGCGATCTCCTACGAGCAGTACTTC; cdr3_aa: CASSRTAISYEQYF
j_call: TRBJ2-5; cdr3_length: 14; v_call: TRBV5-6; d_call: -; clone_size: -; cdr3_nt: TGTGCCGGCAGCTCGGACAGTTTCGATGGGACCCAGTACTTC; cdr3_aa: CAGSSDSFDGTQYF
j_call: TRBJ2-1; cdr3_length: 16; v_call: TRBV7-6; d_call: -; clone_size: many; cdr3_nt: TGTGCCAGCAGCTTATTCGGGCTTCCCACCGGCGATGAGCAGTTCTTC; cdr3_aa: CASSLFGLPTGDEQFF
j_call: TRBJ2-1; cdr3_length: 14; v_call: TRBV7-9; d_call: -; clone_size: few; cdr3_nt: TGTGCCAGCAGCCTCGTCGAGCGGACCAATGAGCAGTTCTTC; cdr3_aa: CASSLVERTNEQFF
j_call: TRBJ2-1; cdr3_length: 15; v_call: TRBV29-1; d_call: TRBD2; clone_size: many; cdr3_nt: TGCAGCGTTGAATGGCGGGAGGGGTCTGACAATGAGCAGTTCTTC; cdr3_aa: CSVEWREGSDNEQFF
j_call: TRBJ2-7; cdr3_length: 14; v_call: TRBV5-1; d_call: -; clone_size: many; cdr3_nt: TGTGCCAGCAGCTTAGCAGCCTCCTCCTACGAGCAGTACTTC; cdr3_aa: CASSLAASSYEQYF
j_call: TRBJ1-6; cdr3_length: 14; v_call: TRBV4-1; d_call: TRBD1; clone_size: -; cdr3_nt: TGCGCCAGCAGCCCGGGACAGGGCCATTCACCCCTCCACTTT; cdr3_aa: CASSPGQGHSPLHF
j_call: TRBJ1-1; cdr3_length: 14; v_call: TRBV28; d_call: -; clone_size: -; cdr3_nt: TGTGCCAGCAGGAGGAGGGGGGTAAACACTGAAGCTTTCTTT; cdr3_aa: CASRRRGVNTEAFF
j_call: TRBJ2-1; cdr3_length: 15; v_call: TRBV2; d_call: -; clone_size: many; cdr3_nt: TGTGCCAGCAGTGTGCGGGTTCTCGGAGTAGGTGAGCAGTTCTTC; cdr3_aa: CASSVRVLGVGEQFF
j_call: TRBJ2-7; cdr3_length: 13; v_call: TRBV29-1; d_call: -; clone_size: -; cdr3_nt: TGCAGCGTTTTCTCGGGAGCCGCGAACGAGCAGTACTTC; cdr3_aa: CSVFSGAANEQYF
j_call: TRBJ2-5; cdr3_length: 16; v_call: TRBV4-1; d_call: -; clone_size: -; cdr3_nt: TGCGCCAGCAGCCAAGCCATTTTAGTGCGGGAAGAGACCCAGTACTTC; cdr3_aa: CASSQAILVREETQYF
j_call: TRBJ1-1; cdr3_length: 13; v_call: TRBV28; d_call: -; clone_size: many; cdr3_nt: TGTGCCAGCAGTTTACGGGTGTACAGTGAAGCTTTCTTT; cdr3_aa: CASSLRVYSEAFF
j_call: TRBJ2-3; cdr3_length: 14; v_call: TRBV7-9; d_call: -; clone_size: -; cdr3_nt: TGTGCCAGCAGCTTATCCGGGGAAACAGATACGCAGTATTTT; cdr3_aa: CASSLSGETDTQYF
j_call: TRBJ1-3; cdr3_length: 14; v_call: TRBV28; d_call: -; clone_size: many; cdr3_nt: TGTGCCAGCAGTTTATTAGGAAGCGGAAACACCATATATTTT; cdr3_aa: CASSLLGSGNTIYF
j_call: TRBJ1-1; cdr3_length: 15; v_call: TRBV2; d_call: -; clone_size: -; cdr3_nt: TGTGCCAGCAGTGTAAGAAGTAGTTCGAACACTGAAGCTTTCTTT; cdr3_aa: CASSVRSSSNTEAFF
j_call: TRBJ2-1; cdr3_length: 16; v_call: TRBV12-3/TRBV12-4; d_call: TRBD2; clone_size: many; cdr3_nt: TGTGCCAGCACCCCCCCGGGACTAGCGGGAATCGATGAGCAGTTCTTC; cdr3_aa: CASTPPGLAGIDEQFF
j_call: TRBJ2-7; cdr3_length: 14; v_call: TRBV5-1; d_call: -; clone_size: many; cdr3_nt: TGCGCCAGCAGCCTCCGCGCCATCAACTACGAGCAGTACTTC; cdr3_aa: CASSLRAINYEQYF
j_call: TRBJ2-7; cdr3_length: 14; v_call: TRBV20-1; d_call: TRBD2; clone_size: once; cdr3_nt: TGCAGTGCTGGGGGGGGGATGGACTATTACGAGCAGTACTTC; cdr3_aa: CSAGGGMDYYEQYF
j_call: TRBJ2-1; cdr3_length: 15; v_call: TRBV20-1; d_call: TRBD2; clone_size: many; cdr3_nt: TGCAGTGCTAGAGCGGCTAGCGGGATCCTCAATGAGCAGTTCTTC; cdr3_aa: CSARAASGILNEQFF
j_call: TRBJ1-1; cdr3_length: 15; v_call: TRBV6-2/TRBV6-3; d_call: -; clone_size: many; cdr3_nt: TGTGCCAGCAGTACGTTCGCAAGCACGAACACTGAAGCTTTCTTT; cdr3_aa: CASSTFASTNTEAFF
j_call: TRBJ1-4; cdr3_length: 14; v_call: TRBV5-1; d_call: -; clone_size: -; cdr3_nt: TGCGCCAGCAGCTTGGCCGACCGTAATGAAAAACTGTTTTTT; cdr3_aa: CASSLADRNEKLFF
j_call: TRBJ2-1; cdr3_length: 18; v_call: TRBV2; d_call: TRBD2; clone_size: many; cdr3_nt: TGTGCCAGCAGCAAACCGCGGACTAGCGGGAAGCTCTACAATGAGCAGTTCTTC; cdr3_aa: CASSKPRTSGKLYNEQFF
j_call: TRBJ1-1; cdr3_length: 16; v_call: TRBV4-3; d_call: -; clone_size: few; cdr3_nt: TGCGCCAGCAGCCAAGTTTTGGCAGCGTTGAACACTGAAGCTTTCTTT; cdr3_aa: CASSQVLAALNTEAFF
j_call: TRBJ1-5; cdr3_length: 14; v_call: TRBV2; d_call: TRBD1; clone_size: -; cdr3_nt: TGTGCCAGCAGAACGCAGGGGGGTCATCAGCCCCAGCATTTT; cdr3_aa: CASRTQGGHQPQHF
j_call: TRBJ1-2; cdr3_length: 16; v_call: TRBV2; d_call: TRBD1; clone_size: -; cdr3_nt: TGTGCCAGCAGTGATTCGGACAGGGGTTTTAGCTATGGCTACACCTTC; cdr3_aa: CASSDSDRGFSYGYTF
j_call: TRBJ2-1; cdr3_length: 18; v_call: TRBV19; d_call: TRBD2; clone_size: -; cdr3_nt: TGTGCCAGTACCCCGGGACTAGCGACCACCAGCTCCTACAATGAGCAGTTCTTC; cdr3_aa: CASTPGLATTSSYNEQFF
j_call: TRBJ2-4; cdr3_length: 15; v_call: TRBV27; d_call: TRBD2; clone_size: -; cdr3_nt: TGTGCCAGCAGTCCAATAGCGGGAGTTAGGGACATTCAGTACTTC; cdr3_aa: CASSPIAGVRDIQYF
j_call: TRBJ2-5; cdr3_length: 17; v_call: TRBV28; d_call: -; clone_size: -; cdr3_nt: TGTGCCAGCAGCCAAATCTATATCCGGGAGCTCCAAGAGACCCAGTACTTC; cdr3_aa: CASSQIYIRELQETQYF
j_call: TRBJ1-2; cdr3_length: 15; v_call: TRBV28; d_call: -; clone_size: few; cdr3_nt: TGTGCCAGCAGTTATCCAACGGGACGAAACTATGGCTACACCTTC; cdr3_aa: CASSYPTGRNYGYTF
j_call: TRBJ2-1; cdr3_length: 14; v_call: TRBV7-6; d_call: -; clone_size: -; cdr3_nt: TGTGCCAGCAGCTTACGCGAAGGCTCCAATGAGCAGTTCTTC; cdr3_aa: CASSLREGSNEQFF
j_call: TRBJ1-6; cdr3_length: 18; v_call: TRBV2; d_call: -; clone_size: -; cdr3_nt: TGTGCCAGCAGTGAATACCCTGGGCGGAGCTCCTATAATTCACCCCTCCACTTT; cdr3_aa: CASSEYPGRSSYNSPLHF
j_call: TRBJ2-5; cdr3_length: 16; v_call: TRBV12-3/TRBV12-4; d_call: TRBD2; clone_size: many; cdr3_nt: TGTGCCAGCAGTTTAGGACTAGCGGGAGTCTCGGAGACCCAGTACTTC; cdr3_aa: CASSLGLAGVSETQYF
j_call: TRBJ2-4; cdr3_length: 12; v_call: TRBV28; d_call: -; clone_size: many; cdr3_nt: TGTGCCAGCAGCCCTCTACGAAACATTCAGTACTTC; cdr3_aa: CASSPLRNIQYF
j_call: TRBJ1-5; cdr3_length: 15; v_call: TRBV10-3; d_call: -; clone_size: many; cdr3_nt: TGTGCCATCAGACAGGACGGGAATAGCAATCAGCCCCAGCATTTT; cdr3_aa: CAIRQDGNSNQPQHF
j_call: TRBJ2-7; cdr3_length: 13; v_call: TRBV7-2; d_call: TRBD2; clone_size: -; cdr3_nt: TGTGCCAGCAGCCGGGGACTAGCGGACGAGCAGTACTTC; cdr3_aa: CASSRGLADEQYF
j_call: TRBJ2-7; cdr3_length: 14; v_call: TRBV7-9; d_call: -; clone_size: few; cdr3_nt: TGTGCCAGCAGCTTATTACAGGGCTGGCACGAGCAGTACTTC; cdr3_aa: CASSLLQGWHEQYF
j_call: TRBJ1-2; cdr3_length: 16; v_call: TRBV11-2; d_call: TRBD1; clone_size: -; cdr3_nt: TGTGCCAGCAGCTTCCTACCGGGACAGGCAAACTATGGCCACACCTTC; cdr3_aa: CASSFLPGQANYGHTF
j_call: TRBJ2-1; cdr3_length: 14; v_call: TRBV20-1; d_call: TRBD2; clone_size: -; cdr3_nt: TGCAGTGCTAGTACGGGAGGGATGTACAATGAGCAGTTCTTC; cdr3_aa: CSASTGGMYNEQFF
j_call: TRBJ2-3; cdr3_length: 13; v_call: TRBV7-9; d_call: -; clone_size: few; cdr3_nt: TGTGCCAGCAGCTCCTACGTCACAGATACGCAGTATTTT; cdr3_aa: CASSSYVTDTQYF
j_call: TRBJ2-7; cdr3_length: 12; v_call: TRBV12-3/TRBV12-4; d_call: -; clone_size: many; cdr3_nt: TGTGCCAGCGGCCGTCAAAACTACGAGCAGTACTTC; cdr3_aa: CASGRQNYEQYF
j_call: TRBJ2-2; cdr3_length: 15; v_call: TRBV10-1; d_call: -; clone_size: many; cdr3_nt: TGCGCCAGCAGTGAGGGCTTGGCGAACACCGGGGAGCTGTTTTTT; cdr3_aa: CASSEGLANTGELFF
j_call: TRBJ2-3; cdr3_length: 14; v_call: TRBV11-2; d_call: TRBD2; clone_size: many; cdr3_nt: TGTGCCAGCAGCCCGAGCGGGAGGACAGATACGCAGTATTTT; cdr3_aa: CASSPSGRTDTQYF
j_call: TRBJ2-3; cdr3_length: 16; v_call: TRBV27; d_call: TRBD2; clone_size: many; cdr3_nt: TGTGCCAGCAGTTTCGGACTAGCGGGAGGGCCAGATACGCAGTATTTT; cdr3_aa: CASSFGLAGGPDTQYF
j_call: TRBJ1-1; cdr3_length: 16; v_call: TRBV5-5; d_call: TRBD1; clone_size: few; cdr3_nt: TGTGCCAGCAGCTTGGTCAGGGGGCTGGAGAACACTGAAGCTTTCTTT; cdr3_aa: CASSLVRGLENTEAFF
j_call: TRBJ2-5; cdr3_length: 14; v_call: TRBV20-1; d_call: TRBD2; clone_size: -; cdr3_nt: TGCAGTGCTAGTACCGGGACTAGCAAAGAGACCCAGTACTTC; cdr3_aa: CSASTGTSKETQYF
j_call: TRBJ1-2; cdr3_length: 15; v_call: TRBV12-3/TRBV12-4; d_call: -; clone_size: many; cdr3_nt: TGTGCCAGCAGTTCCCAGGGAGGAGGGGACTATGGCTACACCTTC; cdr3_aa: CASSSQGGGDYGYTF
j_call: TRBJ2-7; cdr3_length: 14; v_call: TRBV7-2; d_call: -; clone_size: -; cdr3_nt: TGTGCCAGCAGCCGGGGGGCAGGGACCTACGAGCAGTACTTC; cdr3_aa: CASSRGAGTYEQYF
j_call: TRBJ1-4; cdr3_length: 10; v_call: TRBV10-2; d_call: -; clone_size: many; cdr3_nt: TGCGCCCCGCTGGGGGAAAAACTGTTTTTT; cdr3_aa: CAPLGEKLFF
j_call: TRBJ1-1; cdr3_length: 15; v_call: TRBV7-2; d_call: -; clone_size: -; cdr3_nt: TGTGCCAGCAGCTTATACCAGGGGAGGGGCACTGAAGCTTTCTTT; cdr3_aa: CASSLYQGRGTEAFF
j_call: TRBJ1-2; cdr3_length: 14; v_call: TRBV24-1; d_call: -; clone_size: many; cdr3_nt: TGTGCCACCAGCCCTCAGGGGTCAAACTATGGCTACACCTTC; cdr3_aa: CATSPQGSNYGYTF
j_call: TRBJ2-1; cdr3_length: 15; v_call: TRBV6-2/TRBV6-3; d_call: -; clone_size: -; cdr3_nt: TGTGCCAGCAGACCTAGGACTTCCCCAGGCAATGAGCAGTTCTTC; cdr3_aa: CASRPRTSPGNEQFF
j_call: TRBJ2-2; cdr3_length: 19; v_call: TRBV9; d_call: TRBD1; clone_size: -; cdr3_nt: TGTGCCAGCAGCTCGCCGCGATGGGGACAGAAAAAAAACACCGGGGAGCTGTTTTTT; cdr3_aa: CASSSPRWGQKKNTGELFF